This is a list of T cell receptor beta chains from one sample in a study of brain metastases from non-small cell lung cancer. Sequencing was performed with immunoSEQ multiplex PCR; in TCRdb, only in-frame clones are kept and a portion is missing. The sample includes roughly 1,500 clones, 75% to 90% of them seen just once. The specimen sequenced was primary lung tumor tissue. All receptors come from a donor at least 40 years old with non-small cell lung cancer. Both conserved end residues are part of each CDR3. Fields, in order: V gene, J gene, CDR3 protein.

V: TRBV19
J: TRBJ1-2
CDR3: CASSMRFPRTNYGYTF

V: TRBV7-2
J: TRBJ2-5
CDR3: CASSLDLLPIQYF

V: TRBV6-5
J: TRBJ2-7
CDR3: CASSYELGPPYEQYF

V: TRBV11-3
J: TRBJ1-1
CDR3: CASSPIRGNTEAFF

V: TRBV13
J: TRBJ1-2
CDR3: CASSLSTGHNYGYTF

V: TRBV7-9
J: TRBJ1-2
CDR3: CASSRGYGYTF

V: TRBV5-1
J: TRBJ1-6
CDR3: CASSLGGTGRSPLHF

V: TRBV5-1
J: TRBJ2-7
CDR3: CASSLAGTGTYEQYF

V: TRBV9
J: TRBJ1-1
CDR3: CASSPEDRRYTEAFF

V: TRBV13
J: TRBJ1-1
CDR3: CASSPVGTGANTEAFF

V: TRBV29-1
J: TRBJ2-7
CDR3: CSVHWGYEQYF

V: TRBV7-3
J: TRBJ2-1
CDR3: CASSPLRLAGDYNEQFF

V: TRBV19
J: TRBJ2-1
CDR3: CASSILLVTRLNEQFF

V: TRBV30
J: TRBJ2-6
CDR3: CAWKQARGANVLTF

V: TRBV5-4
J: TRBJ1-2
CDR3: CASSLGGRANYGYTF

V: TRBV6-5
J: TRBJ2-5
CDR3: CASIWTGARETQYF

V: TRBV4-3
J: TRBJ1-2
CDR3: CASSQPGDRRVEFYTF

V: TRBV9
J: TRBJ1-3
CDR3: CASSVASELRGNTIYF

V: TRBV6-2/TRBV6-3
J: TRBJ1-2
CDR3: CASSFGALTGYGYTF

V: TRBV24-1
J: TRBJ2-6
CDR3: CATSGLGASGANVLTF

V: TRBV5-1
J: TRBJ2-2
CDR3: CASRGGGELFF

V: TRBV5-1
J: TRBJ2-5
CDR3: CASSSQGRGTSETQYF

V: TRBV5-1
J: TRBJ2-7
CDR3: CASSLGDGWSYEQYF